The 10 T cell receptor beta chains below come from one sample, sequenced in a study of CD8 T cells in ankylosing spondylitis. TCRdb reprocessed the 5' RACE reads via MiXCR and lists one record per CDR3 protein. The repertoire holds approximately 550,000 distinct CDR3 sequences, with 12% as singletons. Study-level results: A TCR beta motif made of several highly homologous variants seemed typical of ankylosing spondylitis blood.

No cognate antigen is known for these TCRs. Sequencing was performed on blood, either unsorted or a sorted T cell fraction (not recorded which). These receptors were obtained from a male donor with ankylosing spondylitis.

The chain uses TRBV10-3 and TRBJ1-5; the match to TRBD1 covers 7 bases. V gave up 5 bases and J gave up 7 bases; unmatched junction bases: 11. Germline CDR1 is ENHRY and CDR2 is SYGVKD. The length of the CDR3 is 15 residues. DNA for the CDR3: TGTGCCATCAGTCTGACAGGGAATTTGGGGCAGCCCCAGCATTTT. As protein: CAISLTGNLGQPQHF.

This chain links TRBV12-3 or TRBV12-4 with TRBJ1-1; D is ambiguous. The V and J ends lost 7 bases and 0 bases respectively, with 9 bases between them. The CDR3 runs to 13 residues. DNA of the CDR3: TGTGCCAGCACCTGGACGGTGAACACTGAAGCTTTCTTT. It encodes CASTWTVNTEAFF.

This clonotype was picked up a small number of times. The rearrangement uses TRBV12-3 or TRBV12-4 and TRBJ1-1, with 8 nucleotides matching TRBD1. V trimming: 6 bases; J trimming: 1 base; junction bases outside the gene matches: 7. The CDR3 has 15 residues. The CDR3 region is CASRTPTGANTEAFF. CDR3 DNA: TGTGCCAGCAGAACACCGACAGGGGCGAACACTGAAGCTTTCTTT.

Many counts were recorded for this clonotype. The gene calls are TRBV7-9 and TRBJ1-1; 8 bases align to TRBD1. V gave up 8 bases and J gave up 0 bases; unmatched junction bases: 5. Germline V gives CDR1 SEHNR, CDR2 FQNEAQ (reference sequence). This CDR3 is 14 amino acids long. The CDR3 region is CASGGTGLNTEAFF. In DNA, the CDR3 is TGTGCCAGCGGAGGGACAGGTTTGAACACTGAAGCTTTCTTT.

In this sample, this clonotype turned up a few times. Here the CDR3 DNA reads TGTGCCAGCAGTGATCACCCCCGGACAGATGGGAGTGGACAGCCCCAGCATTTT. Translated, it gives CASSDHPRTDGSGQPQHF. The rearrangement joins TRBV12-3 or TRBV12-4 to TRBJ1-5; possible D gene TRBD1, 6 bases. Trimming removed 5 bases from V and 7 bases from J, with 27 bases in between. The CDR3 length is 18 residues.

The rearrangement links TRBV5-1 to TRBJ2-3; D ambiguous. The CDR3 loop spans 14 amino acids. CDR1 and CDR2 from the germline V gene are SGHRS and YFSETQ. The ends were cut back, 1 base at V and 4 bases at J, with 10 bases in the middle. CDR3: CASSLTNNPDTQYF. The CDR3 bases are TGCGCCAGCAGCTTGACGAACAATCCAGATACGCAGTATTTT.

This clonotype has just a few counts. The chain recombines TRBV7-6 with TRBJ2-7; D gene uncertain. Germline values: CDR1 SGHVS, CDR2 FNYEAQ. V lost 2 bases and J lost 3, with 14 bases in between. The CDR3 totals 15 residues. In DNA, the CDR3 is TGTGCCAGCAGCTTACTCGCCGGTGGGGTCTACGAGCAGTACTTC. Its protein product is CASSLLAGGVYEQYF.

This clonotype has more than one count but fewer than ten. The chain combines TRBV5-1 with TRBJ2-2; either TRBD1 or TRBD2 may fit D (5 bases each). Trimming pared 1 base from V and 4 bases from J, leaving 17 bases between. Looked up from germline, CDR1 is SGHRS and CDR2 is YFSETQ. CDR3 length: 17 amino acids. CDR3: CASSLFSGTPFTGELFF. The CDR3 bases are TGCGCCAGCAGCTTGTTTTCCGGGACCCCGTTCACCGGGGAGCTGTTTTTT.

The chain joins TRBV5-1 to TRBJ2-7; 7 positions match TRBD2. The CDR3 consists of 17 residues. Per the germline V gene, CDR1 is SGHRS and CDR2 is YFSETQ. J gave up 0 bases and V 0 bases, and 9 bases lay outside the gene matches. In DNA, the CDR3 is TGCGCCAGCAGCTTGGGGCTAGCGGACTTCAGCTCCTACGAGCAGTACTTC. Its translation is CASSLGLADFSSYEQYF.

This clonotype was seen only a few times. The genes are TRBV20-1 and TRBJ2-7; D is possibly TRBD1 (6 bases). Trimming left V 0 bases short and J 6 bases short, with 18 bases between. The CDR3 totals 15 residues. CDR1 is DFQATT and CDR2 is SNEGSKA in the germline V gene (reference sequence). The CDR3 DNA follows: TGCAGTGCTAGAGATCTCCGGACAGCGCGCTTCGAGCAGTACTTC. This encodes CSARDLRTARFEQYF.